These 5 T cell receptor beta chains originate from one sample sequenced in a study of spatial heterogeneity in lung cancer (dated by TCRdb to between 2018 and 2020). General findings and caveats noted by the study authors: A correlation was observed between the number of expanded intratumoral alpha and beta TCRs and the tumor nonsynonymous mutation count.

Libraries were prepared through 5' RACE. These reads were obtained on a NextSeq 500. Using fastp trimming at Q25 and MiXCR clonotype assembly, TCRdb reanalyzed the public sequencing data and kept in-frame beta chains. Rows are unified per CDR3 protein, each entry keeping the most common DNA and genes. A total of around 2,500 distinct CDR3 sequences appear in this sample, about a fifth of them only once. Of the sample, around 24% falls within the top ten clones. This sample's time point label indicates: sample taken at primary tumor resection. Their specific antigens are unknown. The source material was lung tumor tissue, sampled at surgery. All receptors come from a male donor with early-stage non-small cell lung cancer.

This clonotype was seen repeatedly, ten times or more. Since the library was made to target alpha chains, this beta chain is a stray read and its abundance is not meaningful. The rearrangement joins TRBV28 to TRBJ2-5, with TRBD1 matching over 9 bases. CDR3 size: 14 residues. With 8 bases clipped from V and 2 bases from J, the junction kept 6 bases outside the gene matches. Germline CDR1 reads MDHEN; CDR2 reads SYDVKM. The CDR3 is CASFAGTGQETQYF. The CDR3 nucleotides read TGTGCCAGCTTCGCAGGGACAGGGCAAGAGACCCAGTACTTC.

This clonotype is medium-sized. A library made for alpha chains picked up this beta chain off target, so its size means little. The genes are TRBV3-1 and TRBJ2-2; the D gene is possibly TRBD2 (7 bases). Looked up from germline, CDR1 is LGHDT and CDR2 is YNNKEL (reference sequence). The CDR3 has 14 residues. The V end was cut by 6 bases, the J end by 7 bases, with 15 bases between. The CDR3 spells CASRGGALIGELFF. In DNA, the CDR3 is TGTGCCAGCAGAGGGGGGGCGCTGATCGGGGAGCTGTTTTTT.

This clonotype rates as large. Being off target in a library aimed at alpha chains, this beta chain has a size of little meaning. The rearrangement joins TRBV11-2 to TRBJ1-1; D gene ambiguous. This CDR3 comprises 13 residues. Germline V gives CDR1 SGHAT, CDR2 FQNNGV. V lost 4 bases and J 0 bases, leaving 6 bases between the germline ends. This CDR3 is CASSSQLNTEAFF. The CDR3 DNA sequence: TGTGCCAGCAGCTCACAGCTGAACACTGAAGCTTTCTTT.

Many counts were recorded for this clonotype. This beta chain represents an off-target read in a library built for alpha chains; its size is of limited meaning. The chain joins TRBV5-4 to TRBJ1-2; 10 positions agree with TRBD1. Germline lookup yields CDR1 SGHNT and CDR2 YYREEE (reference sequence). The CDR3 is 13 amino acids. Trimming cost V 5 bases and J 7 bases; bases outside gene matches: 5. The CDR3 sequence is CASRYGTGAGYTF. The CDR3 nucleotides read TGTGCCAGCAGATACGGGACAGGGGCTGGCTACACCTTC.

Remarks on this clonotype: A library made for alpha chains picked up this beta chain off target, so its size means little. This sequence joins TRBV12-3 or TRBV12-4 and TRBJ2-6, with no clear D. Trimming took 5 bases from V and 5 from J, leaving 10 bases between them. CDR3 length equals 14 residues. CDR3 bases: TGTGCCAGCAGTCTCCAGGTTAGGGCCAACGTCCTGACTTTC. Translation: CASSLQVRANVLTF.